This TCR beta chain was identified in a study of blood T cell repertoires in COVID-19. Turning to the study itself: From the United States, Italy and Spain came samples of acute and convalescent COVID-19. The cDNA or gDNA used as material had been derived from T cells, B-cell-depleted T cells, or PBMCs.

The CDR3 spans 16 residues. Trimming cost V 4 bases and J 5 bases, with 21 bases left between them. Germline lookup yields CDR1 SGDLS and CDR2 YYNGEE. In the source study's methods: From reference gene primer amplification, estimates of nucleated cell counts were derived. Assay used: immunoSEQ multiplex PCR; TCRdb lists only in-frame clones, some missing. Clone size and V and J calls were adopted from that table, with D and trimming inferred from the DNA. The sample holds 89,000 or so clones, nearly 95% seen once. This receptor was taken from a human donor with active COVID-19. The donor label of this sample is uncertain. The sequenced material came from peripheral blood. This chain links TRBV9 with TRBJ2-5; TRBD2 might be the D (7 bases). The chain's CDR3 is CASSTLGGQSGETQYF. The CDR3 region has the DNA TGTGCCAGCAGCACCCTCGGGGGGCAGTCGGGTGAGACCCAGTACTTC.